The next 18 T cell receptor beta chains were all read from a single sample in a study of untreated major depressive disorder. Method: immunoSEQ multiplex PCR; TCRdb's copy keeps in-frame clones and lacks some. The sample contains some 21,000 clones, 85% to 90% of which appear only once. Sequenced sample: CD4+ T cells from PBMCs. The receptor set was obtained from a woman in her thirties or forties in good health.

V is TRBV7-9 and J is TRBJ1-4, with 9 bases matching TRBD1. The CDR3 runs 19 residues. V lost 8 bases, J lost 0 bases, and 16 bases stayed unmatched. Germline assignment: CDR1 SEHNR and CDR2 FQNEAQ (reference sequence). CDR3 loop: CASARDRVLLSATNEKLFF. Here the CDR3 DNA reads TGTGCCAGCGCCCGGGACAGGGTCCTTCTCTCCGCAACTAATGAAAAACTGTTTTTT.

This chain joins TRBV7-2 and TRBJ2-7; unclear D gene. The CDR3 extends over 12 amino acids. Per the germline V gene, CDR1 is SGHTA and CDR2 is FQGNSA. The V end lost 2 bases, the J end lost 2 bases, and 4 bases lay between the germline ends. CDR3 amino acids: CASSLSAYEQYF. The CDR3 DNA is TGTGCCAGCAGCTTATCAGCCTACGAGCAGTACTTC.

This clone turned up a few times. The V and J genes are TRBV9 and TRBJ2-3; D is unclear. V was shortened by 4 bases and J by 6 bases, with 24 bases between the two germline ends. The germline V gene has CDR1 SGDLS and CDR2 YYNGEE. The CDR3 is 17 residues long. The CDR3 DNA is TGTGCCAGCAGCCCACCCCCCGGCAGTTATGTTTTCGATACGCAGTATTTT. This translates into CASSPPPGSYVFDTQYF.

The V gene is TRBV4-2, the J gene TRBJ2-3; no definite D call. Per the germline V gene, CDR1 is LGHNA and CDR2 is YNFKEQ. V was trimmed by 2 bases and J by 3 bases, leaving 9 bases between them. The CDR3 is 14 amino acids. The CDR3 loop is CASSQTLSTDTQYF. The CDR3 DNA follows: TGTGCCAGCAGCCAAACGTTGTCGACAGATACGCAGTATTTT.

CDR3 sequence: CAISESIRGLAGDTDTQYF. The DNA for the CDR3 is TGTGCCATCAGTGAGTCGATTAGGGGACTAGCGGGGGACACAGATACGCAGTATTTT. The V and J genes are TRBV10-3 and TRBJ2-3; 14 nucleotides line up with TRBD2. Germline values: CDR1 ENHRY, CDR2 SYGVKD. The ends lost 0 bases at V and 2 bases at J; junction bases unmatched: 7. The CDR3 has 19 amino acids.

This clone was counted between two and nine times. The chain joins TRBV6-4 to TRBJ2-3, with TRBD2 identical over 11 bases. V was pared by 0 bases and J by 4 bases, with 0 bases of the junction left unmatched. This CDR3 is built from 15 residues. From germline, CDR1 is MRHNA and CDR2 SNTAGT. The CDR3 here is CASSDSSGGADTQYF. The CDR3, as DNA: TGTGCCAGCAGTGACTCTAGCGGGGGGGCAGATACGCAGTATTTT.

The genes are TRBV15 and TRBJ2-7; D may be TRBD2 (5 bases). The V end lost 0 bases, the J end lost 0 bases, and 15 bases lay between the germline ends. This CDR3 spans 17 amino acids. Looked up from germline, CDR1 is LNHNV and CDR2 is YYDKDF (reference sequence). The CDR3 nucleotides are TGTGCCACCAGCAGAGATCGAGGGTACGGCAGCTCCTACGAGCAGTACTTC. The encoded protein is CATSRDRGYGSSYEQYF.

CDR3 amino acids: CASSQVGGTFYEQYF. The CDR3 DNA follows: TGCGCCAGCAGCCAAGTGGGGGGAACGTTCTACGAGCAGTACTTC. This sequence joins TRBV4-1 and TRBJ2-7, with TRBD2 as a possible D gene (6 bases). This CDR3 is 15 amino acids long. V shed 1 base and J shed 3 bases, with 13 bases lying between them. The germline V gene has CDR1 MGHRA and CDR2 YSYEKL.

This chain joins TRBV7-8 and TRBJ2-1; D may match TRBD1 or TRBD2 (6 bases each). V dropped 3 bases and J dropped 3 bases, with 18 bases sitting between them. Germline loops: CDR1 SGHVS, CDR2 FQNEAQ. The CDR3 is 17 residues long. Here the CDR3 reads CASSFGGVRGYYNEQFF. CDR3 nucleotides: TGTGCCAGCAGCTTCGGAGGGGTCAGGGGTTACTACAATGAGCAGTTCTTC.

This chain joins TRBV5-1 and TRBJ2-2, with 8 positions matching TRBD2. The CDR3 sequence is 18 residues long. Germline assignment: CDR1 SGHRS and CDR2 YFSETQ. J gave up 1 base and V 0 bases, and 8 bases lay outside the gene matches. The CDR3 loop reads CASSLGLSGGRNTGELFF. The CDR3 DNA is TGCGCCAGCAGCTTGGGGTTGTCGGGAGGGCGGAACACCGGGGAGCTGTTTTTT.

The chain carries TRBV5-6 and TRBJ1-2; TRBD1 is a possible D gene (6 bases). The CDR3 runs to 15 residues. V dropped 6 bases and J dropped 4 bases, with 19 bases sitting between them. Germline CDR1 is SGHDT and CDR2 is YYEEEE. In nucleotides, the CDR3 is TGTGCCAGCAACGAGGGGGGGGCGCGTGGCTATGGCTACACCTTC. It encodes CASNEGGARGYGYTF.

In regard to this clone: This specimen includes other DNA sequences encoding the same CDR3. The gene calls are TRBV5-5 and TRBJ1-5; D gene uncertain. The CDR3 length is 13 residues. Germline CDR1 SGHKS, CDR2 YYEKEE (reference sequence). The V end was cut by 1 base, the J end by 5 bases, with 7 bases between. CDR3 amino acids: CASSLLWDQPQHF. CDR3 DNA: TGTGCCAGCAGCTTGTTGTGGGATCAGCCCCAGCATTTT.

The gene calls are TRBV4-1 and TRBJ1-2, with 9 bases that match TRBD1. The CDR3 runs to 14 residues. V trimming: 1 base; J trimming: 7 bases; junction bases outside the gene matches: 4. Germline CDR1 MGHRA, CDR2 YSYEKL. This chain's CDR3 is CASSQVGQGLGYTF. CDR3 DNA sequence: TGCGCCAGCAGCCAAGTGGGACAGGGTCTTGGCTACACCTTC.

The chain carries TRBV11-3 and TRBJ2-3; no firm D call. CDR1 SGHNT and CDR2 YENEEA come from the germline V gene. Trimming took off 4 bases at V and 6 bases at J, with 11 bases between the two ends. The CDR3 sequence is 13 residues long. The CDR3 protein is CASSSQASDTQYF. The CDR3 DNA sequence: TGTGCCAGCAGCTCGCAGGCCTCGGATACGCAGTATTTT.

CDR3 in amino acids: CASSQVPGQVEKLFF. The CDR3 DNA follows: TGTGCCAGCAGCCAGGTCCCGGGACAGGTTGAAAAACTGTTTTTT. The V gene is TRBV14, the J gene TRBJ1-4; TRBD1 matches 8 bases. After removal of 3 bases from V and 7 bases from J, the junction contained 7 bases not matched to a gene. The germline CDR1 and CDR2 sequences are SGHDN and FVKESK. The CDR3 is 15 amino acids.

V gene TRBV18 combines with J gene TRBJ1-2, with D possibly TRBD1 on 6 matching bases. This CDR3 is 13 amino acids long. The germline V gene encodes CDR1 KGHSH and CDR2 LQKENI. Trimming removed 1 base at V and 7 bases at J, with 10 bases between. This chain's CDR3 is CASSPQGGSGYTF. Here the CDR3 DNA reads TGTGCCAGCTCACCACAAGGGGGAAGTGGCTACACCTTC.

V usage is TRBV30 and J usage is TRBJ1-2; D is possibly TRBD1 (5 bases). The length of the CDR3 is 14 residues. Germline-derived CDR1 and CDR2 are GTSNPN and SVGIG (reference sequence). V dropped 0 bases and J dropped 7 bases, with 15 bases sitting between them. The CDR3 loop is CAWSVMGLSSGYTF. As DNA, the CDR3 is TGTGCCTGGAGTGTCATGGGGCTGAGTAGTGGCTACACCTTC.

V gene TRBV18 combines with J gene TRBJ1-3; D is possibly TRBD1 (5 bases). The germline gives CDR1 KGHSH, CDR2 LQKENI. V was shortened by 0 bases and J by 8 bases, with 11 bases between the two germline ends. This CDR3 is built from 14 residues. The CDR3 spells CASSPPVRADTIYF. In DNA form, the CDR3 reads TGTGCCAGCTCACCACCGGTCAGGGCGGACACCATATATTTT.